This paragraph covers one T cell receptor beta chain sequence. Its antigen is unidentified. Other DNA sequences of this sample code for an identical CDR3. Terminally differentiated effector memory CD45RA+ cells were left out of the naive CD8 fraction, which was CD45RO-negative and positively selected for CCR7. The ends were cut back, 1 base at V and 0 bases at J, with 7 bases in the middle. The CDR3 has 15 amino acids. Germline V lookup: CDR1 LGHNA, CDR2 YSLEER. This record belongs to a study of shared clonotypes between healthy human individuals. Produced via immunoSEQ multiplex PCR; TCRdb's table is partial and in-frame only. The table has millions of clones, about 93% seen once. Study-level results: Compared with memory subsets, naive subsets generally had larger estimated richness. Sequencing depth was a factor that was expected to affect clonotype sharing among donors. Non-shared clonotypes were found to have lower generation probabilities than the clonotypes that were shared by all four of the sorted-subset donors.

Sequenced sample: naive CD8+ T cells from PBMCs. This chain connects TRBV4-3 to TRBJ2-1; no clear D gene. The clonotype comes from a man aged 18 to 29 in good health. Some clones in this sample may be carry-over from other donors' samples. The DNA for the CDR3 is TGCGCCAGCAGCCAAGGGCGGAGCTCCTACAATGAGCAGTTCTTC. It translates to CASSQGRSSYNEQFF.